A single sample is the source of the 9 T cell receptor beta chains below, sequenced in a study of blood T cell repertoires in COVID-19. Produced via immunoSEQ multiplex PCR; TCRdb's table is partial and in-frame only. The table records around 400,000 clones, roughly 86% of them present only once. Source material: PBMCs or T cells enriched from blood (not recorded which). Receptor source: a young woman who had recovered from COVID-19.

The V call is TRBV29-1, the J call TRBJ1-1; possibly TRBD1 for D (6 bases). Trimming took off 5 bases at V and 5 bases at J, with 15 bases between the two ends. The germline V gene has CDR1 SQVTM and CDR2 ANQGSEA. This CDR3 contains 13 residues. This chain's CDR3 is CSVSGGPVTEAFF. CDR3 nucleotides: TGCAGCGTTTCGGGGGGCCCTGTTACTGAAGCTTTCTTT.

The CDR3 sequence: CASSAGQGGYGYTF. The CDR3 nucleotides read TGTGCCAGCAGCGCGGGACAGGGCGGCTATGGCTACACCTTC. The chain links TRBV27 to TRBJ1-2; TRBD1 matches at 9 bases. CDR3 length: 14 amino acids. Germline CDR1 and CDR2: MNHEY and SMNVEV (reference sequence). V gave up 6 bases and J gave up 4 bases; unmatched junction bases: 6.

The rearrangement links TRBV28 to TRBJ1-6; 9 positions agree with TRBD1. J gave up 4 bases and V 6 bases, and 13 bases lay outside the gene matches. The germline gives CDR1 MDHEN, CDR2 SYDVKM. The CDR3 sequence is 18 residues long. CDR3 in DNA: TGTGCCAGCAGCGAAGGGAGACAGGGGGACGTGTATAATTCACCCCTCCACTTT. It codes for CASSEGRQGDVYNSPLHF. The full variable domain, rest sourced from reference TRBV28 and TRBJ1-6, is DVKVTQSSRYLVKRTGEKVFLECVQDMDHENMFWYRQDPGLGLRLIYFSYDVKMKEKGDIPEGYSVSREKKERFSLILESASTNQTSMYLCASSEGRQGDVYNSPLHFGNGTRLTVT.

The chain is built from TRBV6-2 or TRBV6-3 and TRBJ2-3; 15 bases fit TRBD2. This CDR3 contains 18 residues. The J segment lost 4 bases and the V segment lost 4 bases, leaving 9 bases of the junction unmatched. Germline V gene lookup returns CDR1 MNHEY and CDR2 SVGEGT. The CDR3 is CASSWTSGGASPPDTQYF. The CDR3 DNA sequence: TGTGCCAGCAGTTGGACTAGCGGGGGGGCCTCCCCGCCAGATACGCAGTATTTT.

This chain uses TRBV2 with TRBJ1-2; 9 bases line up with TRBD1. The germline CDR1 and CDR2 sequences are SNHLY and FYNNEI. V dropped 7 bases and J dropped 2; count of bases not matched to a gene: 8. This CDR3 is built from 15 residues. The CDR3 bases are TGTGCCAGCAACTCCGGGACAGGGTTCAACTATGGCTACACCTTC. Its translation is CASNSGTGFNYGYTF.

The chain carries TRBV3-1 (or the pseudogene TRBV3-2) and TRBJ2-7; 10 bases line up with TRBD2. Germline V gene data show CDR1 as LGHDT and CDR2 as YNNKEL (reference sequence). The CDR3 is 16 amino acids. V was pared by 2 bases and J by 0 bases, with 4 bases of the junction left unmatched. CDR3 amino acids: CASSQLSGRASYEQYF. CDR3 in DNA: TGTGCCAGCAGCCAATTAAGCGGGAGGGCCTCCTACGAGCAGTACTTC.

For the CDR3, the DNA is TGTGCCAGCAGTTTCTTCCCAGGGGCCGGGGCCAACGTCCTGACTTTC. Translated, it gives CASSFFPGAGANVLTF. The gene calls are TRBV28 and TRBJ2-6; possibly TRBD1 for D (6 bases). The germline CDR1 and CDR2 sequences are MDHEN and SYDVKM. Between the trimmed V and J ends, which lost 3 bases and 4 bases, there was a span of 13 bases. CDR3 length equals 16 residues. Based on the CDR3 plus reference TRBV28 and TRBJ2-6, the full variable domain is DVKVTQSSRYLVKRTGEKVFLECVQDMDHENMFWYRQDPGLGLRLIYFSYDVKMKEKGDIPEGYSVSREKKERFSLILESASTNQTSMYLCASSFFPGAGANVLTFGAGSRLTVL.

The chain carries TRBV30 and TRBJ1-2; 7 bases are shared with TRBD1. This CDR3 is built from 13 residues. Looked up from germline, CDR1 is GTSNPN and CDR2 is SVGIG (reference sequence). Germline trimming cut 0 bases from V and 3 bases from J; bases unmatched to any gene: 1. In nucleotides, the CDR3 is TGTGCCTGGAGTGTGGGACAGTACTATGGCTACACCTTC. Translated: CAWSVGQYYGYTF.

The chain couples TRBV27 to TRBJ2-1; maybe TRBD2 (5 bases). The CDR3 loop spans 12 amino acids. Trimming cost V 5 bases and J 9 bases, with 11 bases left between them. Germline CDR1 reads MNHEY; CDR2 reads SMNVEV (reference sequence). The CDR3 sequence: CASSPGSGEQFF. The CDR3 DNA follows: TGTGCCAGCAGTCCCGGAAGCGGTGAGCAGTTCTTC.